This entry features one T cell receptor (beta chain) sequence. TCRdb re-called clones from the PCR reads using MiXCR. Counted here are approximately 20,000 clones, 20% to 30% occurring once; the ten biggest clones make up about 3.3%. No treatment had been given to any patient before thyroid surgery. This record comes from a study of metastatic and nonmetastatic thyroid tumors. Sample: blood. The receptor was derived from a male donor with papillary thyroid cancer or a benign thyroid nodule (not recorded which). Some clones in this sample may be carry-over from other donors' samples.

The CDR3 DNA follows: TGTGCCAGCACCTGGCGGGGAGAAGCAGATACGCAGTATTTT. It specifies CASTWRGEADTQYF. The chain employs TRBV6-2 or TRBV6-3 and TRBJ2-3, with D possibly matching TRBD2 (6 bases). V was pared by 7 bases and J by 4 bases, with 15 bases between. Germline V gene sequence: CDR1 MNHEY, CDR2 SVGEGT. The CDR3 is 14 amino acids.